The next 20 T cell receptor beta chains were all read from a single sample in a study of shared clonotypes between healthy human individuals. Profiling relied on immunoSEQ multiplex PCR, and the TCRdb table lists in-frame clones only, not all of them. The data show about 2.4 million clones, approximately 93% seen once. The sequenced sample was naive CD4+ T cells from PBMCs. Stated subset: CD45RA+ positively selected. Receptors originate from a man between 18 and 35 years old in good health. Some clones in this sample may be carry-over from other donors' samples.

This CDR3 reads CASSRGGTGANVLTF. DNA of the CDR3: TGTGCCAGCAGTAGAGGGGGAACTGGGGCCAACGTCCTGACTTTC. The chain employs TRBV27 and TRBJ2-6; perhaps TRBD1 as D (6 bases). The CDR3 has 15 residues. From germline, CDR1 is MNHEY and CDR2 SMNVEV (reference sequence). Trimming cost V 5 bases and J 2 bases, with 10 bases left between them.

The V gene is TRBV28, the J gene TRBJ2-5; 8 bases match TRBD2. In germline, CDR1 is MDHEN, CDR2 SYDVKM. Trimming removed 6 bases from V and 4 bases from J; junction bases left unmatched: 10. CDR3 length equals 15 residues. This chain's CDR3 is CASSLGGGVRETQYF. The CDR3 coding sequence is TGTGCCAGCAGCCTCGGGGGGGGAGTGCGAGAGACCCAGTACTTC.

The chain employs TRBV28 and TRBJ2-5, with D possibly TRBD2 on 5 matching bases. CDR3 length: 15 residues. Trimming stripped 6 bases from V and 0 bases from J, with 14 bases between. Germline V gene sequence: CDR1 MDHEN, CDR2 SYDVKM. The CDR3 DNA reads TGTGCCAGCAGCTTCCGGGATATCAACCAAGAGACCCAGTACTTC. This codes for CASSFRDINQETQYF.

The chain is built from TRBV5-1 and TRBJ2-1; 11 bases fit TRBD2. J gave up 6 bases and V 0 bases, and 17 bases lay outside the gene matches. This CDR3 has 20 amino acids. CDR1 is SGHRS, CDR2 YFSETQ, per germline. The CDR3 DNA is TGCGCCAGCAGCTTGGCGTTCTCGGGACTAGCGGAAAAAAGCTCCAATGAGCAGTTCTTC. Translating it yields CASSLAFSGLAEKSSNEQFF.

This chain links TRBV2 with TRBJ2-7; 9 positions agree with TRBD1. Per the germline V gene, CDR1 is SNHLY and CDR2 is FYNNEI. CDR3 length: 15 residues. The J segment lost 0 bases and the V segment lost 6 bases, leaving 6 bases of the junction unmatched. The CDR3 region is CASRPGTGSSYEQYF. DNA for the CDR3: TGTGCCAGCAGGCCCGGGACAGGGAGCTCCTACGAGCAGTACTTC. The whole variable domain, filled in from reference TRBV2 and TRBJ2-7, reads EPEVTQTPSHQVTQMGQEVILRCVPISNHLYFYWYRQILGQKVEFLVSFYNNEISEKSEIFDDQFSVERPDGSNFTLKIRSTKLEDSAMYFCASRPGTGSSYEQYFGPGTRLTVT.

The CDR3 region has the DNA TGCGCCAGCAGCCCGAGACAGGGGGCCCTTTTTCTGGATGGCTACACCTTC. Protein sequence: CASSPRQGALFLDGYTF. This chain connects TRBV5-1 to TRBJ1-2, with 10 bases that match TRBD1. The ends lost 4 bases at V and 6 bases at J; junction bases unmatched: 15. CDR1 is SGHRS, CDR2 YFSETQ, per germline. The CDR3 is 17 residues long.

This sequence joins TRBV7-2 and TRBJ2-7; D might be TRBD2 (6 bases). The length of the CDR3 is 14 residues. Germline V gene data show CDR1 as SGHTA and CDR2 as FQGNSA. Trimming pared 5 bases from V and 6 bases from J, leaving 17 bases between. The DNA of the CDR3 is TGTGCCAGCAGCGCAAACGTGGCGGGAAGCGAGCAGTACTTC. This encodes CASSANVAGSEQYF.

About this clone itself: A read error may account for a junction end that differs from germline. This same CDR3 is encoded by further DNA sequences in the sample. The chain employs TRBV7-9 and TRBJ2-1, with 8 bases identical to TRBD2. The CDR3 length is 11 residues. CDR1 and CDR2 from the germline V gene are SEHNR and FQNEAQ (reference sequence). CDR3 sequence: CASRLAGEQFF. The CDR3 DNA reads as TGTGCCAGCAGATTAGCGGGAGAGCAGTTCTTC.

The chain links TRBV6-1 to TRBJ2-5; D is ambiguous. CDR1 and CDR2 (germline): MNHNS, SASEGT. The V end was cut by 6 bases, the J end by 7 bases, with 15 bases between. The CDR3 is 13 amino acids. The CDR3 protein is CASSPSGRGTQYF. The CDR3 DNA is TGTGCCAGCAGCCCCTCGGGCAGAGGGACCCAGTACTTC.

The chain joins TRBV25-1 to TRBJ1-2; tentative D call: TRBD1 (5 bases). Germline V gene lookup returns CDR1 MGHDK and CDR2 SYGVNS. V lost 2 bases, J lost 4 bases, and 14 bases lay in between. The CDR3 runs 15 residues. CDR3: CASSEPRDGSYGYTF. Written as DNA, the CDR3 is TGTGCCAGCAGTGAACCCCGGGACGGATCCTATGGCTACACCTTC.

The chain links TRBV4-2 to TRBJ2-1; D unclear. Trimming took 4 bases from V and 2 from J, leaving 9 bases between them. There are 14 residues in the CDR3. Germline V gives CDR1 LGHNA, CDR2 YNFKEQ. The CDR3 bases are TGTGCCAGCAGCCGACCTGGCACCTACAATGAGCAGTTCTTC. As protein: CASSRPGTYNEQFF.

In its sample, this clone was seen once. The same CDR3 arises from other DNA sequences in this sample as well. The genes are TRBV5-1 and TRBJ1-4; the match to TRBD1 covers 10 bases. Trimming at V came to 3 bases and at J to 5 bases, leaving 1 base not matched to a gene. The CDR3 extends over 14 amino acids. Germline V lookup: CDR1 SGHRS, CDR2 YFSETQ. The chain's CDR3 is CASSSGQGNEKLFF. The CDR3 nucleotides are TGCGCCAGCAGCTCGGGACAGGGGAATGAAAAACTGTTTTTT. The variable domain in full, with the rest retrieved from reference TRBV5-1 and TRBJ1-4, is KAGVTQTPRYLIKTRGQQVTLSCSPISGHRSVSWYQQTPGQGLQFLFEYFSETQRNKGNFPGRFSGRQFSNSRSEMNVSTLELGDSALYLCASSSGQGNEKLFFGSGTQLSVL.

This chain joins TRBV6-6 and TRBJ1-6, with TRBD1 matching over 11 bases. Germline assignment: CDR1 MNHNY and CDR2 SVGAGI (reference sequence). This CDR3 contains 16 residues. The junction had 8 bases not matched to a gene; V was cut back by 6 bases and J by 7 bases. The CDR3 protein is CASSDGQGAQNSPLHF. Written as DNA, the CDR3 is TGTGCCAGCAGCGACGGACAGGGGGCGCAGAATTCACCCCTCCACTTT.

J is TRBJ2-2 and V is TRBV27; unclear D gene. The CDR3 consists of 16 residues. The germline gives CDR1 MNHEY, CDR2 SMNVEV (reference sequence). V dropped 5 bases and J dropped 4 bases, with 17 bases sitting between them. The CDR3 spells CASSPRTRSGTGELFF. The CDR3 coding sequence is TGTGCCAGCAGTCCTCGGACCCGATCGGGCACCGGGGAGCTGTTTTTT.

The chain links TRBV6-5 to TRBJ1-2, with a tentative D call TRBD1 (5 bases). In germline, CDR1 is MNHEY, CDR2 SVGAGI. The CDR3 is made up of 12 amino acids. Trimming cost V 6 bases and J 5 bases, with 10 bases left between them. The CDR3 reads CASSQGPYGYTF. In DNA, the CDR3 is TGTGCCAGCAGCCAGGGCCCTTATGGCTACACCTTC.

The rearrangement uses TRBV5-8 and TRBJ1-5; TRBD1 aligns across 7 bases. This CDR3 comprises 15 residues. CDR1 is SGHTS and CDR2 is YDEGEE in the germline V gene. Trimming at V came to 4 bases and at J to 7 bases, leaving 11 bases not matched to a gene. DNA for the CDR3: TGTGCCAGCAGCCCCTACGGACAGGCGTTACAGCCCCAGCATTTT. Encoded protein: CASSPYGQALQPQHF. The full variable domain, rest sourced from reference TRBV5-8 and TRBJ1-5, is EAGVTQSPTHLIKTRGQQATLRCSPISGHTSVYWYQQALGLGLQFLLWYDEGEERNRGNFPPRFSGRQFPNYSSELNVNALELEDSALYLCASSPYGQALQPQHFGDGTRLSIL.

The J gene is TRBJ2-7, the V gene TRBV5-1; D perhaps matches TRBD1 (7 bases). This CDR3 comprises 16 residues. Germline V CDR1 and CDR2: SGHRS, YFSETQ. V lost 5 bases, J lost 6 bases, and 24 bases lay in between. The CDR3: CASSYGGTVASREQYF. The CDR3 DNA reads TGCGCCAGCAGTTACGGAGGGACAGTGGCCTCTCGCGAGCAGTACTTC.

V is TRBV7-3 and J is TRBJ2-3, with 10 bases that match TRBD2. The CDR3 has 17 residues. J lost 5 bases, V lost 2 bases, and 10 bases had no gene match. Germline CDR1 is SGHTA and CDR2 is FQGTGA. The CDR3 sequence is CASSLERLAGAEDTQYF. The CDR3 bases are TGTGCCAGCAGCTTAGAGCGGCTAGCGGGAGCGGAAGATACGCAGTATTTT.

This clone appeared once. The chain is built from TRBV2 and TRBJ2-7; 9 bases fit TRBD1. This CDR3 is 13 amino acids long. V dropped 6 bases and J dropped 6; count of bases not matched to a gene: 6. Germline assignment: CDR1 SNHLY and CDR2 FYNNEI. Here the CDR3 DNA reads TGTGCCAGCAGCGACAGGGGGATTATCGAGCAGTACTTC. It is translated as CASSDRGIIEQYF.

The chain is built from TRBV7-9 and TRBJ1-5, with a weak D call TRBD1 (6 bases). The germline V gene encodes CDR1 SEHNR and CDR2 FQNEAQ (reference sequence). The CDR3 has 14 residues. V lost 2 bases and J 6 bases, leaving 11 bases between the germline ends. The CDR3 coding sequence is TGTGCCAGCAGCTTACAGGGGAAGGGTCAGCCCCAGCATTTT. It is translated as CASSLQGKGQPQHF.